There are a few counts of the clone carrying this TCR beta chain. The antigen is not known. The data originate from a study of immune evolution from preneoplasia to lung adenocarcinoma. Study results and caveats: T cell clonality was higher in KRAS-mutant than EGFR-mutant or wild-type nodules.

The data were produced by immunoSEQ multiplex PCR, yet TCRdb's version contains in-frame clones alone and is incomplete. The data show approximately 4,900 clones, more than 60% seen once. CDR1 and CDR2 from the germline V gene are SGHVS and FNYEAQ. The CDR3 runs to 16 residues. Germline trimming cut 4 bases from V and 3 bases from J; bases unmatched to any gene: 8. The chain recombines TRBV7-6 with TRBJ2-7; 11 positions agree with TRBD1. Input material: FFPE minimally invasive lung adenocarcinoma tissue. This receptor was obtained from a person aged 45 to 69 with lung adenocarcinoma. The CDR3, as DNA: TGTGCCAGCAGCTCAGCCCATGGGACAGGGGGCTACGAGCAGTACTTC. This encodes CASSSAHGTGGYEQYF.